This T cell receptor (beta chain) is drawn from a study of T cells in Graves' hyperthyroidism and ophthalmopathy. This clonotype was picked up many times. Antigen unknown. Reasons for excluding patients were uncontrolled infection, other autoimmune disease, pregnancy or lactation. Clinical symptoms, serum thyroxine and TRAb, thyroid ultrasound and orbital computed tomography together formed the diagnostic basis. The ends were cut back, 5 bases at V and 0 bases at J, with 16 bases in the middle. This CDR3 comprises 16 residues. Germline V gene sequence: CDR1 LGHDT, CDR2 YNNKEL (reference sequence). Amplification of TCR beta CDR3 regions was performed using RNA transcripts as template. TCR CDR3 regions were first amplified by RT-PCR with HTBI primers. A single record per CDR3 protein comes from TCRdb applying MiXCR to the multiplex PCR reads. The sample consists of more than 300,000 distinct CDR3 sequences, less than 20% of them appearing once.

Findings and limits, study-wide: The blood repertoire included most of the expanded thyroid clonotypes above 0.001. From stable hyperthyroidism, ophthalmopathy was separated by a 13 V-J model.

The sequence came from a man aged 18 to 29 with Graves' ophthalmopathy. Sequencing used blood. The V call is TRBV3-1, the J call TRBJ1-2; D perhaps matches TRBD1 (6 bases). The CDR3 DNA reads as TGTGCCAGCAGCTGGACAGCACAACTAGCTAACTATGGCTACACCTTC. Translating gives CASSWTAQLANYGYTF. Supplemented by reference TRBV3-1 and TRBJ1-2, the full variable domain reads DTAVSQTPKYLVTQMGNDKSIKCEQNLGHDTMYWYKQDSKKFLKIMFSYNNKELIINETVPNRFSPKSPDKAHLNLHINSLELGDSAVYFCASSWTAQLANYGYTFGSGTRLTVV.